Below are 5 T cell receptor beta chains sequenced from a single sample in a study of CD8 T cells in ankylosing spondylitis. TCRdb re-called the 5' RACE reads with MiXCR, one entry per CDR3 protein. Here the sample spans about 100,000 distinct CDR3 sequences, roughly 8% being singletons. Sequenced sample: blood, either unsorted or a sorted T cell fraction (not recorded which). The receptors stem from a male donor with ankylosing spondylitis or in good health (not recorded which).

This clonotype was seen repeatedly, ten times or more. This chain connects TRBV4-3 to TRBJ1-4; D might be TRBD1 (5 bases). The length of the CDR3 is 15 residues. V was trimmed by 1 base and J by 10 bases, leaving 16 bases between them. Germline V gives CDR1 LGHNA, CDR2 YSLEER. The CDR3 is CASSQGWGEGRKLFF. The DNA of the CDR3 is TGCGCCAGCAGCCAAGGGTGGGGGGAAGGAAGAAAACTGTTTTTT.

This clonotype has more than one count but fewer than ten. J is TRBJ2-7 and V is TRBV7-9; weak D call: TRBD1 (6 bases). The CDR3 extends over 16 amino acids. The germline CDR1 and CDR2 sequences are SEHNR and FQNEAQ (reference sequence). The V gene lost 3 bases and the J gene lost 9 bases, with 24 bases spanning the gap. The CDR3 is CASSLEVGTNLRVQYF. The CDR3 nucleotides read TGTGCCAGCAGCTTGGAGGTCGGGACAAACCTACGAGTGCAGTACTTC. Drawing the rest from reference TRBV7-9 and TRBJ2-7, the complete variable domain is DTGVSQNPRHKITKRGQNVTFRCDPISEHNRLYWYRQTLGQGPEFLTYFQNEAQLEKSRLLSDRFSAERPKGSFSTLEIQRTEQGDSAMYLCASSLEVGTNLRVQYFGPGTRLTVT.

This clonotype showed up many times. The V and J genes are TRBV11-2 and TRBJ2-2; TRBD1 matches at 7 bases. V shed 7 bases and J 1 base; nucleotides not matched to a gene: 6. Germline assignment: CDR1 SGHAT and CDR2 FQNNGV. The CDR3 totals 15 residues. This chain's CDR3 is CASKGTAMNTGELFF. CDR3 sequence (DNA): TGTGCCAGCAAGGGGACAGCCATGAACACCGGGGAGCTGTTTTTT.

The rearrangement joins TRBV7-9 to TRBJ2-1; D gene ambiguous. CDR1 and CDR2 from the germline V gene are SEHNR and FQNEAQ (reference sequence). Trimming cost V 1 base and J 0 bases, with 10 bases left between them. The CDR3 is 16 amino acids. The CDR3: CASSLGHINSYNEQFF. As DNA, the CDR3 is TGTGCCAGCAGCTTAGGTCACATCAACTCCTACAATGAGCAGTTCTTC.

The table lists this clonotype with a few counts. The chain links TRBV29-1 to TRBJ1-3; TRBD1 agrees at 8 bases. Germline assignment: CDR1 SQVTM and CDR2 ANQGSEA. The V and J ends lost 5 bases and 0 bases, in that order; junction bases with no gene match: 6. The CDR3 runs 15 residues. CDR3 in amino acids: CSVTGTGLSGNTIYF. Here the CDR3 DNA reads TGCAGCGTTACGGGGACAGGCCTCTCTGGAAACACCATATATTTT.